The rows below give T cell receptor beta chains drawn from one sample of a study of OX40 agonist ivuxolimab in advanced cancers. Clones were sequenced by immunoSEQ multiplex PCR, and TCRdb holds only the in-frame ones, with some missing. The sample gives some 150,000 clones, approximately 94% of which show up once; roughly 1% is in the top ten. The sequences come from CD4+ or CD8+ T cells sorted from blood, collected in a trial of the OX40 agonist ivuxolimab. These receptors originate from an adult with an advanced solid tumor such as melanoma, head and neck, liver or kidney cancer. Each CDR3 is given with its conserved first and last residue. The D gene is left open where the match is weak. Clone size appears in some rows only: once, few, many, or a class for an expanded clone.

abundance: -; j_gene: TRBJ1-5; v_gene: TRBV7-6; d_gene: -; CDR3aa: CASGDQPQHF; CDR3nt: TGTGCCAGCGGAGATCAGCCCCAGCATTTT
abundance: -; j_gene: TRBJ2-3; v_gene: TRBV4-3; d_gene: -; CDR3aa: CASSQDRLTDTQYF; CDR3nt: TGCGCCAGCAGCCAAGATCGTTTAACAGATACGCAGTATTTT
abundance: -; j_gene: TRBJ1-1; v_gene: TRBV4-3; d_gene: -; CDR3aa: CASSQATGGGILNTEAFF; CDR3nt: TGCGCCAGCAGCCAAGCTACGGGGGGTGGGATTTTGAACACTGAAGCTTTCTTT
abundance: -; j_gene: TRBJ2-1; v_gene: TRBV6-5; d_gene: -; CDR3aa: CASREMGWTENEQFF; CDR3nt: TGTGCAAGCAGGGAAATGGGATGGACCGAAAATGAGCAGTTCTTC
abundance: -; j_gene: TRBJ2-5; v_gene: TRBV6-5; d_gene: -; CDR3aa: CASSASYQETQYF; CDR3nt: TGTGCCAGCAGTGCGTCCTACCAAGAGACCCAGTACTTC
abundance: -; j_gene: TRBJ2-5; v_gene: TRBV7-8; d_gene: TRBD2; CDR3aa: CASRLKRGAQETQYF; CDR3nt: TGTGCCAGCCGCTTGAAGCGGGGGGCTCAAGAGACCCAGTACTTC
abundance: -; j_gene: TRBJ1-1; v_gene: TRBV30; d_gene: -; CDR3aa: CAWRRTMNTEAFF; CDR3nt: TGTGCCTGGAGACGGACGATGAACACTGAAGCTTTCTTT
abundance: -; j_gene: TRBJ1-3; v_gene: TRBV5-1; d_gene: -; CDR3aa: CASSPDLSSGNTIYF; CDR3nt: TGCGCCAGCAGCCCGGACCTCAGTTCTGGAAACACCATATATTTT
abundance: -; j_gene: TRBJ2-7; v_gene: TRBV7-2; d_gene: TRBD2; CDR3aa: CASSQRFSGGYEQYF; CDR3nt: TGTGCCAGCAGCCAACGGTTTAGCGGGGGGTACGAGCAGTACTTC
abundance: -; j_gene: TRBJ2-7; v_gene: TRBV6-1; d_gene: -; CDR3aa: CAISESRDPHEQYF; CDR3nt: TGTGCCATCAGTGAGTCCCGGGACCCTCACGAGCAGTACTTC
abundance: -; j_gene: TRBJ1-5; v_gene: TRBV5-5; d_gene: TRBD1; CDR3aa: CASSGTGEKRQPQHF; CDR3nt: TGTGCCAGCAGCGGGACAGGGGAGAAGAGGCAGCCCCAGCATTTT
abundance: -; j_gene: TRBJ2-1; v_gene: TRBV5-1; d_gene: -; CDR3aa: CASSLEAAAYNEQFF; CDR3nt: TGCGCCAGCAGCTTGGAGGCAGCCGCCTACAATGAGCAGTTCTTC
abundance: -; j_gene: TRBJ2-7; v_gene: TRBV28; d_gene: -; CDR3aa: CASSLPGASPEYF; CDR3nt: TGTGCCAGCAGTTTACCCGGTGCGTCCCCCGAATACTTC
abundance: -; j_gene: TRBJ1-2; v_gene: TRBV28; d_gene: -; CDR3aa: CASRHGNYGYTF; CDR3nt: TGTGCCAGTAGACACGGAAACTATGGCTACACCTTC
abundance: once; j_gene: TRBJ2-3; v_gene: TRBV6-1; d_gene: -; CDR3aa: CASSEVVSDTQYF; CDR3nt: TGTGCCAGCAGTGAAGTGGTGTCAGATACGCAGTATTTT
abundance: -; j_gene: TRBJ1-1; v_gene: TRBV7-9; d_gene: TRBD1; CDR3aa: CASRETGDTEAFF; CDR3nt: TGTGCCAGCAGGGAGACAGGGGACACTGAAGCTTTCTTT
abundance: -; j_gene: TRBJ1-3; v_gene: TRBV2; d_gene: -; CDR3aa: CASGTGHPNTIYF; CDR3nt: TGTGCCAGCGGGACGGGCCATCCAAACACCATATATTTT
abundance: -; j_gene: TRBJ2-1; v_gene: TRBV14; d_gene: -; CDR3aa: CASSQEYGARNEQFF; CDR3nt: TGTGCCAGCAGCCAAGAATACGGAGCCCGCAATGAGCAGTTCTTC
abundance: few; j_gene: TRBJ1-5; v_gene: TRBV7-6; d_gene: -; CDR3aa: CASSLAGGYQPQHF; CDR3nt: TGTGCCAGCAGCTTAGCGGGGGGCTATCAGCCCCAGCATTTT
abundance: -; j_gene: TRBJ2-1; v_gene: TRBV27; d_gene: TRBD2; CDR3aa: CASSSSSGRYEQFF; CDR3nt: TGTGCCAGCAGTTCCTCTAGCGGGAGGTATGAGCAGTTCTTC
abundance: -; j_gene: TRBJ1-2; v_gene: TRBV7-6; d_gene: -; CDR3aa: CASSLNQGTGYTF; CDR3nt: TGTGCCAGCAGCTTAAATCAGGGGACCGGCTACACCTTC
abundance: -; j_gene: TRBJ1-2; v_gene: TRBV6-5; d_gene: -; CDR3aa: CASSSEANYGYTF; CDR3nt: TGTGCCAGCAGTTCGGAGGCTAACTATGGCTACACCTTC
abundance: few; j_gene: TRBJ1-4; v_gene: TRBV7-2; d_gene: -; CDR3aa: CASSTNSIGALNEKLFF; CDR3nt: TGTGCCAGCAGCACCAATAGCATCGGGGCCCTTAATGAAAAACTGTTTTTT
abundance: -; j_gene: TRBJ2-3; v_gene: TRBV19; d_gene: -; CDR3aa: CASSMRAGLDSTDTQYF; CDR3nt: TGTGCCAGTAGCATGAGGGCGGGTTTGGACAGCACAGATACGCAGTATTTT
abundance: -; j_gene: TRBJ1-6; v_gene: TRBV28; d_gene: TRBD1; CDR3aa: CASSYLGDRGKFSPLHF; CDR3nt: TGTGCCAGCAGTTACCTCGGGGACAGGGGGAAGTTTTCACCCCTCCACTTT
abundance: -; j_gene: TRBJ2-4; v_gene: TRBV9; d_gene: -; CDR3aa: CASSPRQGLAKNIQYF; CDR3nt: TGTGCCAGCAGCCCCCGACAGGGACTAGCCAAAAACATTCAGTACTTC
abundance: -; j_gene: TRBJ2-7; v_gene: TRBV5-4; d_gene: -; CDR3aa: CASSLSGDYEQYF; CDR3nt: TGTGCCAGCAGCTTGTCAGGGGATTACGAGCAGTACTTC
abundance: -; j_gene: TRBJ2-5; v_gene: TRBV5-6; d_gene: TRBD1; CDR3aa: CASTVTGTGFQETQYF; CDR3nt: TGTGCCAGCACCGTCACCGGGACAGGGTTCCAAGAGACCCAGTACTTC
abundance: -; j_gene: TRBJ2-1; v_gene: TRBV28; d_gene: TRBD1; CDR3aa: CASSWDRLRNEQFF; CDR3nt: TGTGCCAGCAGTTGGGACAGGCTTAGGAATGAGCAGTTCTTC
abundance: -; j_gene: TRBJ1-1; v_gene: TRBV5-1; d_gene: TRBD1; CDR3aa: CASSVEGTANTEAFF; CDR3nt: TGCGCCAGCAGCGTGGAAGGGACAGCGAACACTGAAGCTTTCTTT
abundance: -; j_gene: TRBJ2-7; v_gene: TRBV7-2; d_gene: TRBD1; CDR3aa: CASSPALDRPSEQYF; CDR3nt: TGCGCCAGCAGTCCCGCCCTGGACAGGCCGTCGGAACAGTACTTC
abundance: -; j_gene: TRBJ2-3; v_gene: TRBV5-1; d_gene: TRBD1; CDR3aa: CASSSGTGVDTQYF; CDR3nt: TGCGCCAGCAGCTCCGGGACAGGGGTGGATACGCAGTATTTT
abundance: -; j_gene: TRBJ2-1; v_gene: TRBV28; d_gene: TRBD1; CDR3aa: CASSRQGREQFF; CDR3nt: TGTGCCAGCAGTCGACAGGGACGGGAGCAGTTCTTC
abundance: few; j_gene: TRBJ2-7; v_gene: TRBV6-5; d_gene: -; CDR3aa: CASVSNRGGEQYF; CDR3nt: TGTGCCAGCGTTTCCAACAGGGGAGGGGAGCAGTACTTC
abundance: -; j_gene: TRBJ1-1; v_gene: TRBV9; d_gene: TRBD1; CDR3aa: CASSVLPGTALQNVGTEAFF; CDR3nt: TGTGCCAGCAGCGTCTTACCCGGGACAGCTCTTCAGAATGTAGGCACTGAAGCTTTCTTT
abundance: -; j_gene: TRBJ2-7; v_gene: TRBV5-4; d_gene: TRBD1; CDR3aa: CASSFPGQGSVEQYF; CDR3nt: TGTGCCAGCAGCTTTCCGGGACAGGGTAGCGTCGAGCAGTACTTC
abundance: -; j_gene: TRBJ2-7; v_gene: TRBV11-2; d_gene: -; CDR3aa: CASSSATTQYF; CDR3nt: TGTGCCAGCAGCTCAGCGACTACTCAGTACTTC
abundance: -; j_gene: TRBJ1-4; v_gene: TRBV7-9; d_gene: -; CDR3aa: CASSPGPGRLFDEKLFF; CDR3nt: TGTGCCAGCAGCCCCGGTCCGGGACGGCTCTTCGATGAAAAACTGTTTTTT
abundance: -; j_gene: TRBJ2-5; v_gene: TRBV6-1; d_gene: TRBD2; CDR3aa: CARSGGRIETQYF; CDR3nt: TGTGCCAGGTCGGGGGGGCGCATAGAGACCCAGTACTTC
abundance: once; j_gene: TRBJ1-2; v_gene: TRBV6-5; d_gene: -; CDR3aa: CASSYSKSGYYGYTF; CDR3nt: TGTGCCAGCAGTTACTCAAAAAGCGGTTATTATGGCTACACCTTC
abundance: -; j_gene: TRBJ2-5; v_gene: TRBV4-3; d_gene: TRBD1; CDR3aa: CASSQARGRGETQYF; CDR3nt: TGCGCCAGCAGCCAAGCGCGAGGCAGGGGGGAGACCCAGTACTTC
abundance: -; j_gene: TRBJ1-5; v_gene: TRBV6-5; d_gene: -; CDR3aa: CASSLSVEGQPQHF; CDR3nt: TGTGCCAGCAGTTTGTCTGTCGAGGGTCAGCCCCAGCATTTT
abundance: once; j_gene: TRBJ1-2; v_gene: TRBV5-1; d_gene: -; CDR3aa: CASSPQGTDGYTF; CDR3nt: TGCGCCAGCAGCCCCCAGGGTACGGATGGCTACACCTTC
abundance: -; j_gene: TRBJ2-7; v_gene: TRBV27; d_gene: TRBD2; CDR3aa: CASSFGPGTSGGLTYEQYF; CDR3nt: TGTGCCAGCAGTTTTGGACCCGGGACTAGCGGGGGCCTCACCTACGAGCAGTACTTC
abundance: -; j_gene: TRBJ2-5; v_gene: TRBV18; d_gene: TRBD1; CDR3aa: CASSREQGARETQYF; CDR3nt: TGTGCCAGCTCGCGTGAGCAGGGGGCGAGGGAGACCCAGTACTTC
abundance: -; j_gene: TRBJ1-1; v_gene: TRBV18; d_gene: -; CDR3aa: CASSPPQGEAFF; CDR3nt: TGTGCCAGCTCACCACCACAGGGTGAAGCTTTCTTT
abundance: -; j_gene: TRBJ2-7; v_gene: TRBV30; d_gene: -; CDR3aa: CAWSVISYEQYF; CDR3nt: TGTGCCTGGAGTGTTATTTCCTACGAGCAGTACTTC
abundance: -; j_gene: TRBJ2-1; v_gene: TRBV29-1; d_gene: -; CDR3aa: CSAPLLAYNEQFF; CDR3nt: TGCAGCGCCCCTCTTCTAGCCTACAATGAGCAGTTCTTC
abundance: -; j_gene: TRBJ2-3; v_gene: TRBV7-9; d_gene: TRBD2; CDR3aa: CASSFRTSGGIDTQYF; CDR3nt: TGTGCCAGCAGCTTTCGGACTAGCGGGGGGATAGATACGCAGTATTTT
abundance: once; j_gene: TRBJ2-1; v_gene: TRBV5-1; d_gene: -; CDR3aa: CASSPDRNEQFF; CDR3nt: TGCGCCAGCAGCCCCGACAGGAATGAGCAGTTCTTC